The source of this T cell receptor beta chain is a study of T cells in women clearing cervical HPV infection. The CDR3 contains 12 residues. V was cut by 5 bases and J by 0 bases, with 8 bases left in between. The V gene's germline CDR1 is GTSNPN and CDR2 SVGIG (reference sequence). Points on this clone: Its antigen is unknown. The missing CDR3 end, 3 residues past where the read stops, is filled in from the germline J gene.

The table came from immunoSEQ multiplex PCR; TCRdb's copy has only in-frame clones and leaves some out. This sample's table has around 35,000 clones. Overall study results and limits: CIN3+ cases had significantly higher TCR repertoire richness than controls, but evenness did not differ. It is unknown whether associations predate infection; no effector/memory or HPV-specific sorting.

Dot-blot hybridization genotyped cervical HPV amplified with MY09/MY11 PCR. V gene TRBV30 combines with J gene TRBJ2-7, with D unresolved. Input material: blood buffy coat. The receptor was isolated from a woman between 18 and 70 years old with a cervical HPV16 infection that either progressed to CIN3+ or cleared (not recorded which). The CDR3 bases that were read are TGTGCCTGGGACGGCGGCTCCTACGAG. It encodes CAWDGGSYE. The complete CDR3 protein is CAWDGGSYEQYF.